The 23 T cell receptor beta chains in this list originate from one sample, sequenced in a study of OX40 agonist ivuxolimab in advanced cancers. The library was produced with the immunoSEQ multiplex PCR assay. Entries here come from immuneACCESS through TCRdb and include only in-frame sequences with V and J called. Some clones fail to appear in such tables; in the studies checked, an unresolved V gene covers under half of the shortfall, and the cause of the remainder is unknown. The sample table shows 50,000 to 70,000 clones, and around 84% are seen once. The ten largest clones take up over 2% of the sample. This specimen consisted of CD4+ or CD8+ T cells sorted from blood, obtained in a trial of the OX40 agonist ivuxolimab. Receptors originate from an adult with an advanced solid tumor such as melanoma, head and neck, liver or kidney cancer.

The gene calls are TRBV6-1 and TRBJ2-7, with a tentative D call TRBD1 (5 bases). The CDR3 runs 12 residues. Germline values: CDR1 MNHNS, CDR2 SASEGT. V shed 6 bases and J shed 5 bases, with 11 bases lying between them. CDR3 sequence (DNA): TGTGCCAGCAGAACAGGAAAAAACGAGCAGTACTTC. It specifies CASRTGKNEQYF.

The rearrangement links TRBV6-5 to TRBJ1-2; D gene ambiguous. CDR3 length: 16 residues. V was pared by 0 bases and J by 8 bases, with 19 bases between. The germline CDR1 and CDR2 sequences are MNHEY and SVGAGI. DNA of the CDR3: TGTGCCAGCAGTTACTCGGGCTCAGTGAGGGATAAGGGCTACACCTTC. This encodes CASSYSGSVRDKGYTF.

The sample holds a few counts of this clone. V gene TRBV11-2 combines with J gene TRBJ1-2, with D maybe TRBD1 (6 bases). Deletions cut 2 bases from V and 10 bases from J, with 20 bases between. Germline V gene sequence: CDR1 SGHAT, CDR2 FQNNGV. The CDR3 runs to 15 residues. CDR3: CASSLSTGSFSIYTF. CDR3 nucleotide sequence: TGTGCCAGCAGCTTATCCACAGGGTCTTTTTCCATCTACACCTTC.

This sequence joins TRBV7-9 and TRBJ2-2; TRBD1 might be the D (5 bases). The V end was cut by 4 bases, the J end by 3 bases, with 12 bases between. This CDR3 contains 15 residues. Germline CDR1 is SEHNR and CDR2 is FQNEAQ (reference sequence). Here the CDR3 reads CASSSIGEYTGELFF. The CDR3 DNA reads as TGTGCCAGCAGCTCAATAGGGGAATACACCGGGGAGCTGTTTTTT.

J is TRBJ2-7 and V is TRBV9; 11 bases line up with TRBD1. The V gene's germline CDR1 is SGDLS and CDR2 YYNGEE. Trimming took 0 bases from V and 2 from J; bases not matched to a gene: 4. The CDR3 runs 16 residues. Written as DNA, the CDR3 is TGTGCCAGCAGCGTAGCAGGGACAGGGGGGACCTACGAGCAGTACTTC. Translated, it gives CASSVAGTGGTYEQYF.

The chain carries TRBV19 and TRBJ2-1, with D unresolved. The CDR3 has 12 residues. The V end was cut by 3 bases, the J end by 8 bases, with 8 bases between. Germline V gene lookup returns CDR1 LNHDA and CDR2 SQIVND (reference sequence). The CDR3 protein is CASSMYRDEQFF. CDR3 DNA: TGTGCCAGTAGTATGTATAGGGATGAGCAGTTCTTC.

A few counts support this clone. The chain has TRBV18 and TRBJ1-2; TRBD1 might be the D (5 bases). The germline gives CDR1 KGHSH, CDR2 LQKENI. The CDR3 totals 15 residues. With 4 bases removed from V and 4 bases from J, the gap between germline ends came to 16 bases. The CDR3 nucleotides read TGTGCCAGCTCACTAGTCCGGGACGGACTCTATGGCTACACCTTC. Its translation is CASSLVRDGLYGYTF.

The chain links TRBV5-1 to TRBJ2-1; unclear D gene. The CDR3 sequence is 15 residues long. V was trimmed by 0 bases and J by 7 bases, leaving 14 bases between them. Germline V gene data show CDR1 as SGHRS and CDR2 as YFSETQ. CDR3 coding DNA: TGCGCCAGCAGCTTGGTTGGGTACGTTGGAAATGAGCAGTTCTTC. Translation: CASSLVGYVGNEQFF.

The V and J genes are TRBV2 and TRBJ1-1; D is uncertain. The CDR3 runs to 15 residues. CDR1 and CDR2 (germline): SNHLY, FYNNEI. Trimming stripped 4 bases from V and 0 bases from J, with 12 bases between. Here the CDR3 DNA reads TGTGCCAGCAGTGCCCACCGGACCCTGAACACTGAAGCTTTCTTT. It translates to CASSAHRTLNTEAFF.

This sequence joins TRBV5-8 and TRBJ1-5, with TRBD1 as a possible D gene (6 bases). V was trimmed by 4 bases and J by 3 bases, leaving 17 bases between them. Germline V gene lookup returns CDR1 SGHTS and CDR2 YDEGEE. The CDR3 runs 16 residues. The CDR3: CASSPGQIRNNQPQHF. The CDR3 nucleotides read TGTGCCAGCAGCCCCGGACAGATTCGAAACAATCAGCCCCAGCATTTT.

The chain links TRBV6-6 to TRBJ2-1, with TRBD1 matching 10 bases. Unmatched junction bases numbered 4, after V lost 4 bases and J lost 7 bases. The CDR3 loop spans 14 amino acids. Germline assignment: CDR1 MNHNY and CDR2 SVGAGI (reference sequence). The CDR3 DNA is TGTGCCAGCAGTTCACCGGGACAGGGGAATGAGCAGTTCTTC. This encodes CASSSPGQGNEQFF.

CDR3 DNA sequence: TGTGCCAGCAGCCTCATCGGGACACCTGGGGCCAACGTCCTGACTTTC. Translating gives CASSLIGTPGANVLTF. The rearrangement links TRBV7-3 to TRBJ2-6, with D perhaps TRBD1 (6 bases). Deletions cut 5 bases from V and 2 bases from J, with 13 bases between. The germline CDR1 and CDR2 sequences are SGHTA and FQGTGA. The CDR3 spans 16 residues.

This sequence joins TRBV18 and TRBJ2-7; D possibly corresponds to TRBD1 (6 bases). There are 14 residues in the CDR3. V was clipped by 4 bases and J by 3 bases, with 13 bases between them. The germline V gene has CDR1 KGHSH and CDR2 LQKENI. In nucleotides, the CDR3 is TGTGCCAGCTCACGTCCAGGGGAATTCTACGAGCAGTACTTC. Amino acids: CASSRPGEFYEQYF.

This chain uses TRBV7-3 with TRBJ2-3, with 12 bases aligning to TRBD2. The V gene's germline CDR1 is SGHTA and CDR2 FQGTGA. V was pared by 1 base and J by 4 bases, with 18 bases of the junction left unmatched. The CDR3 has 21 residues. The CDR3 loop reads CASSLNPTRLAGGPVADTQYF. The DNA of the CDR3 is TGTGCCAGCAGCTTAAACCCCACTAGGCTAGCGGGAGGGCCTGTAGCAGATACGCAGTATTTT.

The CDR3 protein is CASARGSYEQYF. The CDR3 nucleotides are TGTGCCAGCGCGAGGGGTTCCTACGAGCAGTACTTC. V usage is TRBV18 and J usage is TRBJ2-7; D may correspond to TRBD1 or TRBD2 (5 bases each). The CDR3 contains 12 residues. The germline V and J ends were trimmed by 8 bases and 1 base, with 9 bases remaining between them. Germline V gene sequence: CDR1 KGHSH, CDR2 LQKENI.

The chain has TRBV6-5 and TRBJ2-3; TRBD2 matches at 10 bases. Looked up from germline, CDR1 is MNHEY and CDR2 is SVGAGI. The length of the CDR3 is 16 residues. The V segment lost 2 bases and the J segment 2 bases; nucleotides outside the gene matches: 4. Here the CDR3 DNA reads TGTGCCAGCAGTTACATAGCGGGAGGCCCCACAGATACGCAGTATTTT. This codes for CASSYIAGGPTDTQYF.

The DNA of the CDR3 is TGTGCCAGCCGAATTCCCGGGACAGGGGTTGGCTACACCTTC. Protein sequence: CASRIPGTGVGYTF. The rearrangement joins TRBV28 to TRBJ1-2, with 10 positions matching TRBD1. Unmatched junction bases numbered 10, after V lost 8 bases and J lost 7 bases. Germline loops: CDR1 MDHEN, CDR2 SYDVKM. This CDR3 spans 14 amino acids.

This rearrangement joins TRBV11-2 to TRBJ1-1; D is perhaps TRBD1 (6 bases). This CDR3 spans 14 amino acids. Germline V gene sequence: CDR1 SGHAT, CDR2 FQNNGV. V gave up 5 bases and J gave up 3 bases, with 13 bases separating them. The CDR3 loop is CASSVQGADTEAFF. CDR3 DNA: TGTGCCAGCAGCGTACAGGGTGCGGACACTGAAGCTTTCTTT.

The chain joins TRBV7-6 to TRBJ2-1, with 9 bases matching TRBD1. Per germline, CDR1 SGHVS and CDR2 FNYEAQ. The J segment lost 5 bases and the V segment lost 3 bases, leaving 5 bases of the junction unmatched. This CDR3 spans 15 amino acids. The CDR3 sequence: CASSFGTGLNNEQFF. The DNA of the CDR3 is TGTGCCAGCAGCTTTGGGACAGGGCTTAACAATGAGCAGTTCTTC.

The rearrangement links TRBV20-1 to TRBJ2-3; D not resolved. The CDR3 is 11 amino acids. Germline lookup yields CDR1 DFQATT and CDR2 SNEGSKA (reference sequence). V was shortened by 6 bases and J by 2 bases, with 6 bases between the two germline ends. CDR3: CSAAATDTQYF. The CDR3 DNA sequence: TGCAGTGCGGCGGCCACAGATACGCAGTATTTT.

The chain has TRBV19 and TRBJ2-2; 7 bases map to TRBD1. J was trimmed by 4 bases and V by 3 bases; bases with no gene match: 11. The CDR3 is made up of 17 amino acids. The germline V gene has CDR1 LNHDA and CDR2 SQIVND (reference sequence). In DNA form, the CDR3 reads TGTGCCAGTAGTATTATTAGGGGGCGCTTGGGCACCGGGGAGCTGTTTTTT. Translating gives CASSIIRGRLGTGELFF.

The V call is TRBV4-2, the J call TRBJ2-5; 8 nucleotides match TRBD2. V lost 0 bases, J lost 6 bases, and 12 bases stayed unmatched. Germline-derived CDR1 and CDR2 are LGHNA and YNFKEQ. The CDR3 runs 17 residues. The CDR3 protein is CASSQDIPAGGGKTQYF. In DNA form, the CDR3 reads TGTGCCAGCAGCCAAGATATCCCCGCGGGGGGTGGCAAGACCCAGTACTTC.

V is TRBV6-1 and J is TRBJ1-3, with D unclear. The CDR3 consists of 12 residues. CDR1 and CDR2 (germline): MNHNS, SASEGT. The ends were cut back, 9 bases at V and 0 bases at J, with 6 bases in the middle. CDR3 sequence reads: CASGVSGNTIYF. The CDR3 bases are TGTGCCAGTGGGGTCTCTGGAAACACCATATATTTT.